The clone carrying this T cell receptor (beta chain) was found a few times. The source of the sample is a study of cytomegalovirus exposure and HLA in healthy donors. Trimming at V came to 2 bases and at J to 1 base, leaving 5 bases not matched to a gene. Looked up from germline, CDR1 is KGHSH and CDR2 is LQKENI. The CDR3 runs 15 residues. The primer mix had 60 Vbeta and 13 Jbeta primers. Using immunoSEQ multiplex PCR, the repertoire was profiled, and TCRdb retains in-frame clones only, with some absent. The repertoire consists of over 90,000 clones, with around 82% occurring once and the leading ten covering over 5%.

Material: PBMCs. The clonotype comes from a man aged 35 to 55 in good health and CMV-seropositive. This chain joins TRBV18 and TRBJ2-7; 7 bases fit TRBD1. The CDR3 coding sequence is TGTGCCAGCTCACCAACAGGGGCCCAATCCTACGAGCAGTACTTC. Translated: CASSPTGAQSYEQYF. Full variable domain (outside the CDR3, taken from reference TRBV18 and TRBJ2-7): NAGVMQNPRHLVRRRGQEARLRCSPMKGHSHVYWYRQLPEEGLKFMVYLQKENIIDESGMPKERFSAEFPKEGPSILRIQQVVRGDSAAYFCASSPTGAQSYEQYFGPGTRLTVT.